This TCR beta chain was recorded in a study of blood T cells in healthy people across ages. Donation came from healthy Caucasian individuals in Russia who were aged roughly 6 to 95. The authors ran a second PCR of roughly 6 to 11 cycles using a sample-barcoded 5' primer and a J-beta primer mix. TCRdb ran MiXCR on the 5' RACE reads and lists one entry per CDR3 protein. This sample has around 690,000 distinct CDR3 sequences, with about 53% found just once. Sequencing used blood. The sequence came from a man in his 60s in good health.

CDR3 residues: CASSPLQGMTDTQYF. In DNA form, the CDR3 reads TGTGCCAGCTCACCATTGCAGGGTATGACAGATACGCAGTATTTT. The V and J genes are TRBV18 and TRBJ2-3; perhaps TRBD1 as D (5 bases). The V end was cut by 2 bases, the J end by 3 bases, with 12 bases between. Germline CDR1 and CDR2: KGHSH and LQKENI. This CDR3 comprises 15 residues.